The 17 T cell receptor beta chains in this list originate from one sample, sequenced in a study of blood T cell repertoires in COVID-19. Clones were read by immunoSEQ multiplex PCR, and TCRdb kept only the in-frame ones, dropping some. The table records approximately 150,000 clones, roughly 85% of them present only once. The material sequenced was peripheral blood. Every receptor here comes from a human donor with acute or convalescent COVID-19. The donor label of this sample is uncertain.

This clone has more than one count but fewer than ten. V gene TRBV14 combines with J gene TRBJ1-6, with D possibly matching TRBD1 (5 bases). This CDR3 spans 16 amino acids. Germline V lookup: CDR1 SGHDN, CDR2 FVKESK. The V gene lost 3 bases and the J gene lost 2 bases, with 11 bases spanning the gap. The CDR3 spells CASSQGLGAYNSPLHF. As DNA, the CDR3 is TGTGCCAGCAGCCAGGGACTGGGAGCCTATAATTCACCCCTCCACTTT.

This clone was found a few times. The rearrangement joins TRBV20-1 to TRBJ1-2; D possibly corresponds to TRBD1 (5 bases). CDR1 and CDR2 from the germline V gene are DFQATT and SNEGSKA (reference sequence). V shed 3 bases and J shed 6 bases, with 11 bases lying between them. The CDR3 consists of 12 residues. The CDR3 coding sequence is TGCAGTGCTAGTAGGACATCCCATGGCTACACCTTC. The encoded protein is CSASRTSHGYTF.

V usage is TRBV7-2 and J usage is TRBJ2-3, with 8 bases that match TRBD2. The trim removed 1 base at V and 4 bases at J, leaving 13 bases unmatched. Per germline, CDR1 SGHTA and CDR2 FQGNSA. There are 18 residues in the CDR3. CDR3 DNA: TGTGCCAGCAGCTTAGTTCTGCGGCTAGCGGGCCGCGCAGATACGCAGTATTTT. Protein sequence: CASSLVLRLAGRADTQYF.

The rearrangement joins TRBV7-6 to TRBJ2-2, with D hard to call. V shed 1 base and J shed 1 base, with 10 bases lying between them. The CDR3 is 16 amino acids. Germline V gene sequence: CDR1 SGHVS, CDR2 FNYEAQ. CDR3 bases: TGTGCCAGCAGCTTAGATAGAGTCGAGAACACCGGGGAGCTGTTTTTT. Residues: CASSLDRVENTGELFF.

The chain is built from TRBV28 and TRBJ2-5; D gene unclear. Looked up from germline, CDR1 is MDHEN and CDR2 is SYDVKM. CDR3 length: 14 amino acids. V gave up 1 base and J gave up 5 bases, with 11 bases separating them. CDR3 nucleotide sequence: TGTGCCAGCAGTTTATTTCAAGCCAGGGAGACCCAGTACTTC. As protein: CASSLFQARETQYF.

The sample holds a few counts of this clone. The chain is built from TRBV15 and TRBJ1-6; no clear D. The V gene's germline CDR1 is LNHNV and CDR2 YYDKDF (reference sequence). V was pared by 5 bases and J by 7 bases, with 18 bases between. The CDR3 length is 16 residues. CDR3 amino acids: CATSPLGPRGNSPLHF. CDR3 coding DNA: TGTGCCACCAGCCCCCTCGGGCCCCGGGGAAATTCACCCCTCCACTTT.

The chain is built from TRBV19 and TRBJ1-1, with 7 nucleotides matching TRBD1. V lost 6 bases, J lost 4 bases, and 8 bases stayed unmatched. This CDR3 region has 14 residues. CDR1 and CDR2 from the germline V gene are LNHDA and SQIVND (reference sequence). The CDR3 here is CASSKQGISTEAFF. The DNA for the CDR3 is TGTGCCAGTAGCAAACAGGGGATTTCCACTGAAGCTTTCTTT.

The chain recombines TRBV5-4 with TRBJ1-4; TRBD1 might be the D (5 bases). Germline assignment: CDR1 SGHNT and CDR2 YYREEE (reference sequence). Deletions cut 0 bases from V and 4 bases from J, with 10 bases between. The CDR3 has 15 amino acids. The CDR3 DNA follows: TGTGCCAGCAGCTTGGCTGGGGCCAGTAATGAAAAACTGTTTTTT. Its translation is CASSLAGASNEKLFF.

The gene calls are TRBV6-5 and TRBJ1-1; 8 nucleotides align to TRBD1. This CDR3 has 13 residues. Germline V lookup: CDR1 MNHEY, CDR2 SVGAGI. V lost 6 bases and J lost 5; bases outside the gene matches: 5. CDR3 residues: CASRRTGGTEAFF. CDR3 DNA sequence: TGTGCCAGCAGGAGAACAGGGGGAACTGAAGCTTTCTTT.

J is TRBJ1-6 and V is TRBV19; a weak D match, TRBD1 (6 bases). This CDR3 has 15 residues. The V gene lost 6 bases and the J gene lost 7 bases, with 16 bases spanning the gap. Germline CDR1 and CDR2: LNHDA and SQIVND (reference sequence). Written as DNA, the CDR3 is TGTGCCAGTAGCGTCGGGGGGCTTAGAAATTCACCCCTCCACTTT. This translates into CASSVGGLRNSPLHF.

The chain combines TRBV5-4 with TRBJ2-5, with TRBD2 matching 11 bases. Germline trimming cut 0 bases from V and 2 bases from J; bases unmatched to any gene: 3. Germline lookup yields CDR1 SGHNT and CDR2 YYREEE (reference sequence). CDR3 length equals 16 residues. The CDR3 region has the DNA TGTGCCAGCAGCTTGGGTGCTAGCGGGGGGCAAGAGACCCAGTACTTC. Protein: CASSLGASGGQETQYF.

V is TRBV7-2 and J is TRBJ1-6; D unclear. The V end was cut by 2 bases, the J end by 2 bases, with 16 bases between. There are 18 residues in the CDR3. Germline lookup yields CDR1 SGHTA and CDR2 FQGNSA. The CDR3 bases are TGTGCCAGCAGCTTATCCCCCCCCGGAGAGACCTATAATTCACCCCTCCACTTT. Its translation: CASSLSPPGETYNSPLHF. The complete variable domain, with remaining parts taken from reference TRBV7-2 and TRBJ1-6, reads GAGVSQSPSNKVTEKGKDVELRCDPISGHTALYWYRQSLGQGLEFLIYFQGNSAPDKSGLPSDRFSAERTGGSVSTLTIQRTQQEDSAVYLCASSLSPPGETYNSPLHFGNGTRLTVT.

This clone was observed a handful of times. The chain employs TRBV10-3 and TRBJ2-7, with TRBD2 identical over 8 bases. Germline-derived CDR1 and CDR2 are ENHRY and SYGVKD. The CDR3 consists of 15 residues. Trimming removed 2 bases from V and 7 bases from J; junction bases left unmatched: 10. The CDR3 DNA sequence: TGTGCCATCAGTGAGAGTCGCGGGGGGCCGGGGGAGCAGTACTTC. This sequence encodes CAISESRGGPGEQYF.

The chain combines TRBV2 with TRBJ2-2; D not resolved. V was cut by 4 bases and J by 2 bases, with 5 bases left in between. The length of the CDR3 is 13 residues. The V gene's germline CDR1 is SNHLY and CDR2 FYNNEI. The CDR3 is CASSGANTGELFF. The CDR3 DNA reads TGTGCCAGCAGTGGGGCCAACACCGGGGAGCTGTTTTTT.

This rearrangement joins TRBV19 to TRBJ1-6; D remains ambiguous. CDR1 LNHDA and CDR2 SQIVND come from the germline V gene (reference sequence). V was pared by 3 bases and J by 4 bases, with 10 bases between. The CDR3 extends over 15 amino acids. The chain's CDR3 is CASSIGVSYNSPLHF. Here the CDR3 DNA reads TGTGCCAGTAGTATCGGGGTCTCTTATAATTCACCCCTCCACTTT.

The chain employs TRBV6-2 or TRBV6-3 and TRBJ2-7; maybe TRBD1 (5 bases). V was trimmed by 0 bases and J by 4 bases, leaving 7 bases between them. Germline V gene lookup returns CDR1 MNHEY and CDR2 SVGEGT. The CDR3 is made up of 13 amino acids. The chain's CDR3 is CASSYSTEYEQYV. CDR3 sequence (DNA): TGTGCCAGCAGTTACTCGACAGAATACGAGCAGTACGTC.

Here the CDR3 DNA reads TGTGCCAGCAGCCAACGAGACAGATCGCGGTACGAGCAGTACTTC. This encodes CASSQRDRSRYEQYF. This chain joins TRBV5-4 and TRBJ2-7; D perhaps matches TRBD1 (5 bases). The CDR3 totals 15 residues. CDR1 is SGHNT and CDR2 is YYREEE in the germline V gene (reference sequence). Deletions cut 4 bases from V and 4 bases from J, with 18 bases between.